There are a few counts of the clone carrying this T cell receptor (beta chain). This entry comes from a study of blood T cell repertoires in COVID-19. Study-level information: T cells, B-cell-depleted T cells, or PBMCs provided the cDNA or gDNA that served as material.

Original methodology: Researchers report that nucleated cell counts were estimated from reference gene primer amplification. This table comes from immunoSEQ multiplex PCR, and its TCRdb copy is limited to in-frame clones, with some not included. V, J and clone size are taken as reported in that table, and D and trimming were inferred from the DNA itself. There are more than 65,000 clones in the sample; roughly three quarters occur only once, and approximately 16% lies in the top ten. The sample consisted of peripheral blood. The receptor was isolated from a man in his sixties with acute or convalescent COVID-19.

CDR3 DNA: TGTGCCAGCAGCTTGTCCCGGGACAGGAATGAGCAGTTCTTC. Translating gives CASSLSRDRNEQFF. This chain joins TRBV7-3 and TRBJ2-1; 8 bases are a match to TRBD1. The CDR3 sequence is 14 residues long. Germline V gene data show CDR1 as SGHTA and CDR2 as FQGTGA. Trimming cost V 3 bases and J 7 bases; bases outside gene matches: 5.